The following is a T cell receptor (beta chain) sequence with its context. What it recognizes is unknown. This entry comes from a study of cytomegalovirus exposure and HLA in healthy donors. Study outcomes and limitations: In a later analysis, across HLA loci, associated TCR counts were highest for DRB1, lowest for HLA-C. Indistinguishability led to the exclusion of some V segments, TRBV6-2 and TRBV6-3 included. The CMV antigen specificity of a few CMV-associated chains was confirmed through in vitro analysis. A cluster of highly shared sequence variants was likely a sequencing artifact.

The V end was cut by 4 bases, the J end by 2 bases, with 9 bases between. CDR1 SGHRS and CDR2 YFSETQ come from the germline V gene. The CDR3 spans 13 residues. A multiplex PCR was run with 60 Vbeta primers and 13 Jbeta primers. Repertoires were generated with immunoSEQ multiplex PCR, while TCRdb's copy carries only in-frame clones and drops some. This sample has 200,000 to 250,000 clones; approximately 79% occur once, and the top ten carry approximately 1.5%. This TCR was recovered from a man aged 50-60 years in good health and CMV-seronegative. The chain combines TRBV5-1 with TRBJ2-5; D is uncertain. Sequenced: PBMCs. This CDR3 reads CASSIQMQETQYF. CDR3 nucleotide sequence: TGCGCCAGCAGCATCCAGATGCAAGAGACCCAGTACTTC.